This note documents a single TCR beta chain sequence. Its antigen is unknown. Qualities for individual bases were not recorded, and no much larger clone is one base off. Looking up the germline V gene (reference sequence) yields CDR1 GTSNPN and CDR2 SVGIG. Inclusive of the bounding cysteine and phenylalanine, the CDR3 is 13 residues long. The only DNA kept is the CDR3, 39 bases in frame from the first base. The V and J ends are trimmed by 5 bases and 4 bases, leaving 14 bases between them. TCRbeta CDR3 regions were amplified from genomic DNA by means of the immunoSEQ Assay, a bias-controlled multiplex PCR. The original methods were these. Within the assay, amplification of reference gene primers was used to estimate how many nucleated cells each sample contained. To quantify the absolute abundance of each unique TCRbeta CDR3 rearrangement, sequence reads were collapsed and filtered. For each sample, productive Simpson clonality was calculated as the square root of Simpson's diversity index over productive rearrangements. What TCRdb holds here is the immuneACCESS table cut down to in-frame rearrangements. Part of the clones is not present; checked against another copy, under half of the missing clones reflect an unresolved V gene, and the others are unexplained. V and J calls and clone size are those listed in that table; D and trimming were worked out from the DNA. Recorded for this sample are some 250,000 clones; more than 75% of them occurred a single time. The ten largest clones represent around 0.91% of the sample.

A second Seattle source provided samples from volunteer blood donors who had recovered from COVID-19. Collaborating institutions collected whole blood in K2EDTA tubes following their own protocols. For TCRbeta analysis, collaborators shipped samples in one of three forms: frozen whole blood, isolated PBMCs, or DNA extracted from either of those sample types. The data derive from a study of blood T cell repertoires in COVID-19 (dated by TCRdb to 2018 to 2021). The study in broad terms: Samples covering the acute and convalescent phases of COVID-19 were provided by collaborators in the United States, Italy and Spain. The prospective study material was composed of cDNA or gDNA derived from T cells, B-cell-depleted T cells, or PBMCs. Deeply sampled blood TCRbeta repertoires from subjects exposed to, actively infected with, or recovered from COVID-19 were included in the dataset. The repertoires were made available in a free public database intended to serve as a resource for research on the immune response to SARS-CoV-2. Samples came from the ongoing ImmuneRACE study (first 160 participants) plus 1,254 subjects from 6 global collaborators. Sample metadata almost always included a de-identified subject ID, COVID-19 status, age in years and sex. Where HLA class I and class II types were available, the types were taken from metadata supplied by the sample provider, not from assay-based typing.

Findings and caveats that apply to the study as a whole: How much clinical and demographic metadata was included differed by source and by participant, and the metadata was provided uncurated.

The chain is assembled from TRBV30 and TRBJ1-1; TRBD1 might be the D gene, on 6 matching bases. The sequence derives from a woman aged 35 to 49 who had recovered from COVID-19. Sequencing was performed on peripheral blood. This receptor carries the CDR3 CAWRRGGLTEAFF. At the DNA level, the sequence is TGTGCCTGGCGACGGGGGGGGCTCACTGAAGCTTTCTTT.